This TCR beta chain was sequenced in a study of beta chain features in type 1 diabetes. Study-wide points: TCRB repertoires of naive, central memory and Treg cells appeared more similar among patients than among healthy donors. Moderately but significantly shorter TCRB CDR3s were found in Type 1 diabetes patients in all four CD4+ subsets. Since sequencing was performed on cDNA, cells with high TCR expression could be over-represented.

The CDR3 is 13 amino acids. The V gene's germline CDR1 is MNHNY and CDR2 SVGAGI (reference sequence). The ends lost 5 bases at V and 8 bases at J; junction bases unmatched: 8. Reverse transcription of all isolated RNA meant that expressed TCRB transcripts were sequenced. Using immunoSEQ multiplex PCR, the repertoire was profiled, and TCRdb retains in-frame clones only, with some absent. This sample has 150,000 to 200,000 clones, with roughly 10% found just once. Via the markers CD45RO/CCR7/CD25/CD127/CD95/CD27, stem cell-like memory, regulatory, central memory and naive CD4+ cells were sorted. In its sample, this clone was seen a few times. Its target is not known.

The specimen was central memory CD4+ T cells from blood. The V call is TRBV6-6, the J call TRBJ1-1, with 7 bases identical to TRBD1. This clonotype was sampled from a woman aged 25 to 39 with type 1 diabetes. CDR3 loop: CASSPRGADEAFF. Here the CDR3 DNA reads TGTGCCAGCAGTCCCAGGGGGGCAGACGAAGCTTTCTTT.